This T cell receptor (beta chain) was captured by sequencing in a study of blood T cell repertoires in COVID-19 (dated by TCRdb to the early 2020s). With respect to the entire study: Collaborator samples came from the United States, Italy and Spain and covered acute and convalescent phases of COVID-19. Deeply sampled blood TCRbeta repertoires from subjects exposed to, actively infected with, or recovered from COVID-19 were included in the dataset. The sample metadata nearly always contained a de-identified subject ID, COVID-19 status, age in years and sex. The prospective study material was composed of cDNA or gDNA derived from T cells, B-cell-depleted T cells, or PBMCs. Where available, HLA class I and class II types were taken from metadata supplied by the sample provider and were not determined by assay-based typing. The repertoires were released in a freely available public database meant as a resource for research on the immune response to SARS-CoV-2. Samples were obtained from the ongoing ImmuneRACE study (first 160 participants) and from about 1,300 subjects provided by 6 global collaborators.

V drops 6 bases and J drops 5 bases, leaving 12 bases in between. The CDR3 has 14 amino acids, counting the end cysteine and phenylalanine. This entry keeps only the CDR3 DNA: 42 bases, framed from base 1. The germline V gene sets CDR1 to SGHRS and CDR2 to YFSETQ. Details on this clone: Its antigen is still unknown. No base quality values were provided; no much bigger clone lies one nucleotide off.

Collaborating institutions collected whole blood in K2EDTA tubes following their own protocols. Collaborator samples were shipped for TCRbeta analysis as frozen whole blood, isolated PBMCs, or DNA extracted from either sample type. The full study reports these points: How much clinical and demographic metadata was included differed by source and by participant, and the metadata was provided uncurated.

TCRbeta CDR3 regions were amplified from genomic DNA by means of the immunoSEQ Assay, a bias-controlled multiplex PCR. The paper's processing steps were these. Within the assay, amplification of reference gene primers was used to estimate how many nucleated cells each sample contained. To quantify the absolute abundance of each unique TCRbeta CDR3 rearrangement, sequence reads were collapsed and filtered. For each sample, productive Simpson clonality was calculated by taking the square root of Simpson's diversity index across productive rearrangements. Drawn from immuneACCESS, this table holds only the in-frame rearrangements with V and J called that TCRdb kept. Clones are partly lost; checked studies trace under half to an unresolved V gene and leave the rest unexplained. That table supplies the V and J calls and clone size; D and trimming were determined from the DNA. Present in this sample are roughly 200,000 clones, just under 80% of which were seen just once. The leading ten clones occupy 2.5% to 3% of the sample.

The material sequenced was peripheral blood. The receptor chain draws on TRBV5-1 and TRBJ1-6, with a weak D call of TRBD1 (5 bases match). The receptor's source is an elderly woman with active or convalescent COVID-19. Read as DNA, the sequence is TGCGCCAGCAACCTGGGGGGGAATAATTCACCCCTCCACTTT. This is translated as CASNLGGNNSPLHF.